This entry lists 24 T cell receptor beta chains sequenced from one sample in a study of T cells in Graves' hyperthyroidism and ophthalmopathy. Amplified TCR beta CDR3 regions derived from RNA transcripts. A first-round RT-PCR of the TCR CDR3 used the HTBI primer set. TCRdb analysed the multiplex PCR reads with MiXCR anew, one entry per CDR3 protein. The sample carries about 320,000 distinct CDR3 sequences, roughly 15% recorded once. Sequencing input: blood. All receptors come from a man aged 25-45 years with Graves' hyperthyroidism.

This clonotype came up a few times. The chain's CDR3 is CASSEQGPEGYTF. In DNA, the CDR3 is TGTGCCAGCAGTGAGCAGGGGCCGGAAGGCTACACCTTC. The chain recombines TRBV25-1 with TRBJ1-2; perhaps TRBD1 as D (6 bases). V lost 3 bases and J 8 bases, leaving 13 bases between the germline ends. This CDR3 contains 13 residues. The germline CDR1 and CDR2 sequences are MGHDK and SYGVNS.

The chain employs TRBV7-9 and TRBJ2-5; D gene unclear. Trimming shortened V by 5 bases and J by 1 base, and 17 bases separated the two germline ends. CDR1 is SEHNR and CDR2 is FQNEAQ in the germline V gene (reference sequence). CDR3 length: 16 residues. This chain's CDR3 is CASSALGRDGQETQYF. CDR3 nucleotide sequence: TGTGCCAGCAGCGCCCTGGGCCGAGACGGCCAAGAGACCCAGTACTTC.

The chain has TRBV18 and TRBJ1-5; D is undetermined. This CDR3 spans 14 amino acids. Per the germline V gene, CDR1 is KGHSH and CDR2 is LQKENI. V lost 2 bases and J 0 bases, leaving 5 bases between the germline ends. CDR3 in DNA: TGTGCCAGCTCACCAGCTAATAGCAATCAGCCCCAGCATTTT. As protein: CASSPANSNQPQHF.

This clonotype has at least ten counts. This chain uses TRBV12-3 or TRBV12-4 with TRBJ2-3, with TRBD2 matching 15 bases. V lost 6 bases and J lost 5; bases outside the gene matches: 9. The CDR3 sequence is 17 residues long. DNA for the CDR3: TGTGCCAGCAGGGGGACTAGCGGGAGGATTATGGGAGATACGCAGTATTTT. Its protein product is CASRGTSGRIMGDTQYF.

This clonotype was picked up many times. This chain connects TRBV5-1 to TRBJ2-1, with D uncertain. This CDR3 spans 15 amino acids. CDR1 is SGHRS and CDR2 is YFSETQ in the germline V gene. Trimming took off 4 bases at V and 0 bases at J, with 11 bases between the two ends. CDR3 sequence reads: CASSRPDFSYNEQFF. The CDR3 DNA follows: TGCGCCAGCAGCCGGCCCGACTTCTCCTACAATGAGCAGTTCTTC. Together with reference TRBV5-1 and TRBJ2-1, the CDR3 gives the full variable domain: KAGVTQTPRYLIKTRGQQVTLSCSPISGHRSVSWYQQTPGQGLQFLFEYFSETQRNKGNFPGRFSGRQFSNSRSEMNVSTLELGDSALYLCASSRPDFSYNEQFFGPGTRLTVL.

This clonotype has a count of ten or more. The chain joins TRBV28 to TRBJ2-3; 7 bases are shared with TRBD2. The junction had 9 bases not matched to a gene; V was cut back by 6 bases and J by 3 bases. The length of the CDR3 is 15 residues. Germline V gives CDR1 MDHEN, CDR2 SYDVKM. This CDR3 reads CASRALAIETDTQYF. The CDR3 nucleotides read TGTGCCAGCAGGGCACTAGCGATTGAGACAGATACGCAGTATTTT.

This clonotype has more than one count but fewer than ten. The chain employs TRBV6-1 and TRBJ1-1; maybe TRBD1 (5 bases). This CDR3 is built from 14 residues. Germline lookup yields CDR1 MNHNS and CDR2 SASEGT. V lost 6 bases, J lost 0 bases, and 11 bases lay in between. CDR3 bases: TGTGCCAGCAGGGTGGGACGGTTGAACACTGAAGCTTTCTTT. It translates to CASRVGRLNTEAFF.

The CDR3 protein is CASSEGTASGSQYF. CDR3 nucleotides: TGCGCCAGCAGTGAGGGGACAGCTTCGGGGTCCCAGTACTTC. The chain couples TRBV10-1 to TRBJ2-5; 7 nucleotides match TRBD1. The V segment lost 2 bases and the J segment 9 bases; nucleotides outside the gene matches: 9. This CDR3 comprises 14 residues. CDR1 WNHNN and CDR2 SYGVQD come from the germline V gene (reference sequence).

This chain connects TRBV3-1 to TRBJ1-1; maybe TRBD1 (5 bases). Germline CDR1 reads LGHDT; CDR2 reads YNNKEL (reference sequence). V lost 1 base and J lost 3, with 9 bases in between. This CDR3 contains 14 residues. CDR3 sequence reads: CASSQAGMYTEAFF. Here the CDR3 DNA reads TGTGCCAGCAGCCAAGCAGGGATGTACACTGAAGCTTTCTTT.

There are many counts of this clonotype. The rearrangement links TRBV24-1 to TRBJ2-2; 7 positions match TRBD1. The CDR3 extends over 18 amino acids. CDR1 is KGHDR, CDR2 SFDVKD, per germline. J was trimmed by 0 bases and V by 3 bases; bases with no gene match: 9. This chain's CDR3 is CATSDPSTGRTNTGELFF. CDR3 sequence (DNA): TGTGCCACCAGTGATCCTTCGACAGGGCGGACGAACACCGGGGAGCTGTTTTTT.

This clonotype appeared once. A read error may produce the germline difference seen at one junction end. This chain connects TRBV5-1 to TRBJ2-7; weak D call: TRBD1 (6 bases). This CDR3 region has 14 residues. The V gene's germline CDR1 is SGHRS and CDR2 YFSETQ. The chain's CDR3 is CASSPRGATYEPYF. DNA for the CDR3: TGCGCCAGCAGCCCCAGGGGCGCGACCTACGAGCCGTACTTC.

This clonotype was seen only once. In DNA form, the CDR3 reads TGCGCCAGCAGCCAAGAAAGAACCGCTTATGGCTACACCTTC. Encoded protein: CASSQERTAYGYTF. The gene calls are TRBV4-1 and TRBJ1-2; D is ambiguous. Germline loops: CDR1 MGHRA, CDR2 YSYEKL. The ends were cut back, 0 bases at V and 5 bases at J, with 10 bases in the middle. The CDR3 spans 14 residues.

CDR3 sequence reads: CSVDGVRGYGYTF. In nucleotides, the CDR3 is TGCAGCGTTGATGGGGTTCGTGGCTATGGCTACACCTTC. This chain connects TRBV29-1 to TRBJ1-2; D gene unclear. The germline V and J ends were trimmed by 3 bases and 4 bases, with 12 bases remaining between them. Germline CDR1 and CDR2: SQVTM and ANQGSEA. The CDR3 is made up of 13 amino acids.

The chain recombines TRBV6-1 with TRBJ2-3, with 9 bases identical to TRBD1. The length of the CDR3 is 14 residues. The germline V gene encodes CDR1 MNHNS and CDR2 SASEGT. Trimming cost V 8 bases and J 3 bases; bases outside gene matches: 6. In nucleotides, the CDR3 is TGTGCCAGCGGGGACAGGGTTGAGACAGATACGCAGTATTTT. It is translated as CASGDRVETDTQYF.

This clonotype was found many times. This chain connects TRBV28 to TRBJ2-7; 9 bases match TRBD1. CDR3 length: 15 residues. V lost 7 bases to trimming and J lost 6 bases; unmatched junction nucleotides: 13. Looked up from germline, CDR1 is MDHEN and CDR2 is SYDVKM. CDR3 bases: TGTGCCAGCATCTCAAGGGACAGGGTGACGATCGAGCAGTACTTC. It translates to CASISRDRVTIEQYF.

There are many counts of this clonotype. The V gene is TRBV3-1, the J gene TRBJ2-7; weak D call: TRBD2 (5 bases). Trimming cost V 1 base and J 4 bases, with 11 bases left between them. The CDR3 sequence is 14 residues long. Germline CDR1 is LGHDT and CDR2 is YNNKEL (reference sequence). In DNA form, the CDR3 reads TGTGCCAGCAGCCAAGGATACGGGGTGTACGAGCAGTACTTC. Translated, it gives CASSQGYGVYEQYF.

As concerns this clonotype: A much bigger clone sits one base away, suggesting this may be a read error. This rearrangement joins TRBV6-1 to TRBJ1-2, with no clear D. The CDR3 has 17 amino acids. V dropped 4 bases and J dropped 5 bases, with 23 bases sitting between them. Germline V gene sequence: CDR1 MNHNS, CDR2 SASEGT. CDR3 protein: CASSASQTRSQSYGYTF. The CDR3 DNA reads as TGTGCCAGCAGTGCGTCGCAGACCAGGTCCCAGTCTTATGGCTACACCTTC.

At least ten counts were recorded for this clonotype. The chain joins TRBV12-5 to TRBJ2-7; D gene uncertain. This CDR3 is built from 12 residues. Per the germline V gene, CDR1 is LGHNT and CDR2 is FRNRAP. V dropped 1 base and J dropped 2 bases, with 3 bases sitting between them. The CDR3 nucleotides are TGTGCTAGTGGTTTGGACCCCTACGAGCAGTACTTC. Amino acid sequence: CASGLDPYEQYF.

The gene calls are TRBV5-1 and TRBJ2-5; 13 bases agree with TRBD2. CDR1 is SGHRS and CDR2 is YFSETQ in the germline V gene. V shed 1 base, J shed 5 bases, and the junction held 5 bases outside the gene matches. The CDR3 loop spans 16 amino acids. The CDR3 is CASSLRTSGSGETQYF. In DNA, the CDR3 is TGCGCCAGCAGCTTGAGGACTAGCGGGAGTGGGGAGACCCAGTACTTC.

V and J are TRBV3-1 and TRBJ2-3; TRBD2 agrees at 7 bases. Germline V gene lookup returns CDR1 LGHDT and CDR2 YNNKEL (reference sequence). The CDR3 totals 14 residues. Unmatched junction bases numbered 6, after V lost 6 bases and J lost 3 bases. The CDR3 is CASRSRSGTDTQYF. CDR3 DNA sequence: TGTGCCAGCAGGTCCCGTAGCGGGACAGATACGCAGTATTTT.

This chain joins TRBV5-1 and TRBJ2-5, with 15 bases aligning to TRBD2. The ends lost 4 bases at V and 4 bases at J; junction bases unmatched: 8. CDR3 length: 17 amino acids. Germline-derived CDR1 and CDR2 are SGHRS and YFSETQ. The CDR3 region has the DNA TGCGCCAGCAGCATCGGGACTAGCGGGAGGAGATCAGAGACCCAGTACTTC. Translating gives CASSIGTSGRRSETQYF.

This chain links TRBV11-2 with TRBJ2-5, with a tentative D call TRBD2 (6 bases). The V gene lost 1 base and the J gene lost 5 bases, with 17 bases spanning the gap. The CDR3 is 16 residues long. CDR1 SGHAT and CDR2 FQNNGV come from the germline V gene. CDR3 residues: CASSLVGGAPGETQYF. The CDR3 DNA is TGTGCCAGCAGCTTAGTGGGGGGAGCCCCTGGGGAGACCCAGTACTTC.

The chain joins TRBV24-1 to TRBJ2-2, with D tentatively TRBD2 (5 bases). Between the trimmed V and J ends, which lost 7 bases and 6 bases, there was a span of 8 bases. Looked up from germline, CDR1 is KGHDR and CDR2 is SFDVKD. The CDR3 has 12 amino acids. The CDR3 DNA reads TGTGCCACCAGGGACGGGGCCGGGGAGCTGTTTTTT. Translated, it gives CATRDGAGELFF.

The V call is TRBV6-2 or TRBV6-3, the J call TRBJ2-1; weak D call: TRBD2 (5 bases). The germline gives CDR1 MNHEY, CDR2 SVGEGT. The CDR3 consists of 17 residues. Deletions cut 6 bases from V and 0 bases from J, with 18 bases between. The CDR3 sequence is CASRTRTAPTSYNEQFF. The CDR3 DNA sequence: TGTGCCAGCAGAACCCGGACTGCCCCCACCTCCTACAATGAGCAGTTCTTC.